This T cell receptor (beta chain) was captured in a study of blood T cell repertoires in COVID-19. Study details: Collection of acute and convalescent COVID-19 samples took place in the United States, Italy and Spain. Sample material is recorded as cDNA or gDNA derived from T cells, B-cell-depleted T cells, or PBMCs.

In the original analysis: Reference gene primer amplification yielded estimated nucleated cell counts. Produced via immunoSEQ multiplex PCR; TCRdb's table is partial and in-frame only. The D gene and trimming were derived from the DNA, and the V and J assignments and clone size from that table. The sample lists 280,000 or so clones, 83% seen once, with roughly 10% in the top ten. Germline trimming cut 0 bases from V and 8 bases from J; bases unmatched to any gene: 5. Looked up from germline, CDR1 is SNHLY and CDR2 is FYNNEI. This CDR3 has 14 residues. Sequencing used peripheral blood. The chain uses TRBV2 and TRBJ1-1, with 8 bases matching TRBD1. The sequence derives from a woman in her forties or fifties who had recovered from COVID-19. Here the CDR3 reads CASSEAQGVIEAFF. In DNA, the CDR3 is TGTGCCAGCAGTGAAGCACAGGGGGTAATCGAAGCTTTCTTT.